One TCR beta chain is described in this entry. This entry is derived from a study of blood T cell repertoires in COVID-19. Study-level background: The United States, Italy and Spain supplied acute and convalescent COVID-19 samples. The cDNA or gDNA used as material had been derived from T cells, B-cell-depleted T cells, or PBMCs.

Per the study methods: Quantification of nucleated cells was approximated via reference gene primer amplification. TCRdb's copy holds only in-frame clones and misses some; the assay was immunoSEQ multiplex PCR. V and J calls and clone size are given by that table; D and trimming were obtained from the DNA. Of roughly 110,000 clones in the sample, more than 80% are singletons; the top ten hold 4.9%. CDR1 and CDR2 (germline): SGHTA, FQGNSA. The CDR3 extends over 16 amino acids. Trimming cost V 2 bases and J 0 bases; bases outside gene matches: 4. Material: peripheral blood. The TCR comes from a middle-aged man with active or convalescent COVID-19. This chain links TRBV7-2 with TRBJ2-3, with 8 positions matching TRBD2. The CDR3 sequence: CASSLRPSGSTDTQYF. CDR3 nucleotides: TGTGCCAGCAGCTTACGCCCTAGCGGGAGCACAGATACGCAGTATTTT.